This TCR beta chain was sequenced for a study of blood T cell repertoires in COVID-19. About the study: T cells, B-cell-depleted T cells, or PBMCs provided the cDNA or gDNA that served as material.

Allocation to cohorts depended on clinical history reported by the participants. A COVID-19 case had been met by exposed participants during the 2 weeks before study entry. Original handling: How many nucleated cells were present was estimated from reference gene primer amplification. The method was immunoSEQ multiplex PCR; TCRdb's version includes in-frame clones alone and lacks a portion of them. The DNA gave D and trimming, while V, J and clone size come from that table. This table holds some 400,000 clones, about nine tenths found once. This CDR3 spans 17 amino acids. CDR1 is LGHNA and CDR2 is YNFKEQ in the germline V gene. Trimming removed 1 base from V and 0 bases from J, with 15 bases in between.

The sample taken for sequencing was PBMCs or T cells enriched from blood (not recorded which). This receptor was identified in a woman in her thirties or forties who had been exposed to COVID-19. This sequence joins TRBV4-2 and TRBJ1-2, with TRBD1 as a possible D gene (5 bases). DNA for the CDR3: TGTGCCAGCAGCCAAGCCGGGGCGGGGGTTACTAACTATGGCTACACCTTC. This translates into CASSQAGAGVTNYGYTF.